Sequencing of this T cell receptor beta chain was carried out in a study of blood T cell repertoires in COVID-19 (dated by TCRdb to 2018 to 2020). Regarding the complete study: Collaborator samples came from the United States, Italy and Spain and covered acute and convalescent phases of COVID-19. Sample metadata almost always included a de-identified subject ID, COVID-19 status, age in years and sex. Where available, HLA class I and class II types were taken from metadata supplied by the sample provider and were not determined by assay-based typing. Subjects who had been exposed to COVID-19, were actively infected with it, or had recovered from it provided the deeply sampled blood TCRbeta repertoires that made up the dataset. The material from the prospective study consisted of cDNA or gDNA derived from T cells, B-cell-depleted T cells, or PBMCs. A freely available public database, intended as a resource for researchers studying the immune response to SARS-CoV-2, is where the repertoires were released. The samples were drawn from two sources: the first 160 participants of the ongoing ImmuneRACE study, and 1,254 subjects contributed by 6 global collaborators. Study-level results and caveats: How much clinical and demographic metadata was included differed by source and by participant, and the metadata was provided uncurated.

V is cut by 10 bases and J by 1 base, and the space between the germline ends is 10 bases. Reading from cysteine to phenylalanine, the CDR3 counts 12 amino acids. The retained sequence is limited to the CDR3, 36 bases, with the frame set at the first base. Looking up the germline V gene yields CDR1 ENHRY and CDR2 SYGVKD. One collaborating source in Seattle enrolled patients while the patients were actively infected and followed the patients over time throughout the course of disease. Each collaborating institution followed its own protocols to collect whole blood in K2EDTA tubes. For TCRbeta analysis, collaborator samples were shipped as frozen whole blood, as isolated PBMCs, or as DNA extracted from either sample type. Worth noting for this clone: Its antigen target is currently unknown. It has no much larger one-base neighbor in the sample; base qualities were not kept.

The immunoSEQ Assay, a bias-controlled multiplex PCR, was used to amplify TCRbeta CDR3 regions from genomic DNA. For the original study's pipeline: Within the assay, amplification of reference gene primers was used to estimate how many nucleated cells each sample contained. To quantify the absolute abundance of each unique TCRbeta CDR3 rearrangement, sequence reads were collapsed and filtered. For each sample, productive Simpson clonality was calculated as the square root of Simpson's diversity index over productive rearrangements. TCRdb stores this immuneACCESS table with in-frame sequences only. Part of the clones is absent; in the studies checked, under half of the shortfall reflects unresolved V genes, and no reason is known for the rest. That table is the source of V, J and clone size, and D and trimming were worked out from the DNA. The sample table shows 80,000 to 95,000 clones, and approximately 80% are seen once. The top ten clones comprise under 5.5% of the sample.

This receptor chain uses TRBV10-3 and TRBJ2-5; matching of 6 bases hints at TRBD1 as the D gene. The sequenced material came from peripheral blood. The sequence derives from a man older than 75 with COVID-19, enrolled during active disease. CDR3 loop: CATRDTQETQYF. The DNA is TGTGCCACCCGGGACACCCAAGAGACCCAGTACTTC.